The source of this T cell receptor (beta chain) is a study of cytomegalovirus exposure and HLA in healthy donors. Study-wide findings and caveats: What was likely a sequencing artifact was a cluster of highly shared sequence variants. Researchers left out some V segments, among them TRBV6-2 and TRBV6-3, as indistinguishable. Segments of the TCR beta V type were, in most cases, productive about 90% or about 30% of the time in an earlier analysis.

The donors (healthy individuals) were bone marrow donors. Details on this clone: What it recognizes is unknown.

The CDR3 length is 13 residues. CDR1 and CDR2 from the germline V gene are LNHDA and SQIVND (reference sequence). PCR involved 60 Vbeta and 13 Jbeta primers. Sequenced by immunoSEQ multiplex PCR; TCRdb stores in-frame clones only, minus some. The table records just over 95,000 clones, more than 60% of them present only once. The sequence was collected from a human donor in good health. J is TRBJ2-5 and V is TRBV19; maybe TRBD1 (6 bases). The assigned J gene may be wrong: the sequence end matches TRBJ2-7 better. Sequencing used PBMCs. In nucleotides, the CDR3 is TGTGCCAGTAGTACAGGGGTTCGGGACGAGCAGTACTTC. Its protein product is CASSTGVRDEQYF.